This T cell receptor beta chain was sequenced for a study of CXCR3-negative and CXCR3-positive naive CD8 T cells. Naive CD8+ T cells had a CD45RO-CCR7+CD27+CD95- phenotype. CDR3 length equals 14 residues. Germline lookup yields CDR1 KGHSH and CDR2 LQKENI. Worth noting for this clonotype: Its target is not known.

Findings of the study overall: Diversity proved comparably high across both naive subsets and much lower in memory CD8+ cells. Memory cells differed in TRBV-TRBJ usage, but naive CXCR3-negative and CXCR3-positive cells had similar usage. CXCR3-positive naive cells had TRB CDR3s that were more hydrophobic than CXCR3-negative naive cells had.

It was by 5' RACE with UMI labels that the TRB cDNA libraries were prepared. Using the 5' RACE reads, TCRdb records one entry per CDR3 protein without DNA. The table for this sample gives around 90,000 distinct CDR3 sequences. This sequence originates from a human donor in good health. Some clones in this sample may be carry-over from other donors' samples. The chain joins TRBV18 to TRBJ2-7. The sample comprised naive CXCR3- CD8+ T cells from blood. As to subset: CD45RO-CCR7+CD27+CD95- naive CD8+ T cells lacking CXCR3 (TNR3-). The CDR3 is CASSPPDSSYEQYF. The whole variable domain, remainder taken from reference TRBV18 and TRBJ2-7, is NAGVMQNPRHLVRRRGQEARLRCSPMKGHSHVYWYRQLPEEGLKFMVYLQKENIIDESGMPKERFSAEFPKEGPSILRIQQVVRGDSAAYFCASSPPDSSYEQYFGPGTRLTVT.